The next 5 T cell receptor beta chains were all read from a single sample in a study of blood T cell repertoires in COVID-19 (dated by TCRdb to the early 2020s). Receptor amplification or capture employed the immunoSEQ multiplex PCR assay. TCRdb retrieved this table from immuneACCESS and kept in-frame rearrangements only. Not all clones are present; in checked studies, unresolved V genes account for under half, and no reason is known for the remainder. A total of just over 300,000 clones appear in this sample, 85% to 90% of them only once. About 4.5% of the sample is in the top ten clones. Sequenced input: PBMCs or T cells enriched from blood (not recorded which). Source of these receptors: a woman aged 18 to 35 with acute COVID-19.

The CDR3 region is CASSLWNLSEGDSPLHF. CDR3 in DNA: TGTGCCAGCAGTTTATGGAATTTGTCCGAGGGGGACTCACCCCTCCACTTT. This sequence joins TRBV28 and TRBJ1-6; weak D call: TRBD1 (6 bases). V dropped 0 bases and J dropped 10 bases, with 19 bases sitting between them. Per germline, CDR1 MDHEN and CDR2 SYDVKM. CDR3 length: 17 amino acids.

The chain carries TRBV6-6 and TRBJ2-3; possible D gene TRBD2, 5 bases. The CDR3 covers 16 residues. Germline V gene sequence: CDR1 MNHNY, CDR2 SVGAGI (reference sequence). The V and J ends lost 0 bases and 4 bases respectively, with 14 bases between them. This chain's CDR3 is CASSYSIEWEPDTQYF. CDR3 DNA: TGTGCCAGCAGTTACTCGATAGAGTGGGAGCCAGATACGCAGTATTTT.

For the CDR3, the DNA is TGTGCCAGCAGCGTCGGGGAGGGGAACACTGAAGCTTTCTTT. Its protein product is CASSVGEGNTEAFF. The chain carries TRBV9 and TRBJ1-1; no reliable D call. Germline assignment: CDR1 SGDLS and CDR2 YYNGEE. The CDR3 has 14 amino acids. V lost 2 bases, J lost 1 base, and 9 bases lay in between.

The chain carries TRBV6-5 and TRBJ1-2; D call uncertain. CDR1 MNHEY and CDR2 SVGAGI come from the germline V gene. CDR3 size: 13 residues. Trimming shortened V by 6 bases and J by 4 bases, and 12 bases separated the two germline ends. The chain's CDR3 is CASSYDAGYGYTF. The DNA for the CDR3 is TGTGCCAGCAGCTACGACGCGGGCTATGGCTACACCTTC.

This clone showed up just once. The chain carries TRBV10-3 and TRBJ1-6, with TRBD1 as a possible D gene (5 bases). Deletions cut 2 bases from V and 7 bases from J, with 9 bases between. Looked up from germline, CDR1 is ENHRY and CDR2 is SYGVKD. This CDR3 has 14 amino acids. The CDR3 sequence is CAISEAGRNSPLHF. The DNA of the CDR3 is TGTGCCATCAGTGAGGCAGGGAGGAATTCACCCCTCCACTTT.